The 29 T cell receptor beta chains presented below share a single source sample, sequenced in a study of control samples from healthy donors and cancer patients. The table came from immunoSEQ multiplex PCR; TCRdb's copy has only in-frame clones and leaves some out. The repertoire holds 35,000 to 45,000 clones, 75% to 90% seen once, with over 45% in the top ten. Sequences were obtained from blood. These receptors were obtained from a man in his 60s in good health.

The chain has TRBV2 and TRBJ2-2, with D possibly TRBD1 on 6 matching bases. V was trimmed by 4 bases and J by 6 bases, leaving 15 bases between them. Germline CDR1 and CDR2: SNHLY and FYNNEI. The length of the CDR3 is 15 residues. CDR3 protein: CASSVEQGTAGELFF. The CDR3 region has the DNA TGTGCCAGCAGTGTCGAACAGGGTACTGCCGGGGAGCTGTTTTTT. Using reference TRBV2 and TRBJ2-2 for the parts outside the CDR3, the full variable domain is EPEVTQTPSHQVTQMGQEVILRCVPISNHLYFYWYRQILGQKVEFLVSFYNNEISEKSEIFDDQFSVERPDGSNFTLKIRSTKLEDSAMYFCASSVEQGTAGELFFGEGSRLTVL.

J is TRBJ2-1 and V is TRBV15; tentatively, D is TRBD2 (6 bases). Trimming pared 0 bases from V and 4 bases from J, leaving 10 bases between. Germline V gene data show CDR1 as LNHNV and CDR2 as YYDKDF (reference sequence). The CDR3 spans 15 residues. The CDR3 DNA reads TGTGCCACCAGCAGAGATCGCGGGATTTACAATGAGCAGTTCTTC. The encoded protein is CATSRDRGIYNEQFF.

The rearrangement links TRBV7-9 to TRBJ2-7; 8 bases fit TRBD2. The CDR3 loop spans 15 amino acids. Unmatched junction bases numbered 7, after V lost 1 base and J lost 5 bases. CDR1 is SEHNR and CDR2 is FQNEAQ in the germline V gene (reference sequence). CDR3: CASSLVLAGTDEQYF. Here the CDR3 DNA reads TGTGCCAGCAGCTTAGTATTAGCGGGAACCGACGAGCAGTACTTC.

This chain links TRBV7-9 with TRBJ1-2, with D possibly being TRBD1 (6 bases). Looked up from germline, CDR1 is SEHNR and CDR2 is FQNEAQ (reference sequence). The CDR3 totals 12 residues. The V end lost 7 bases, the J end lost 7 bases, and 13 bases lay between the germline ends. The chain's CDR3 is CASISGALGYTF. The CDR3 bases are TGTGCCAGCATTTCAGGGGCGCTTGGCTACACCTTC.

This chain uses TRBV25-1 with TRBJ1-6; 11 bases map to TRBD1. The CDR3 has 14 residues. The V gene end was trimmed by 7 bases and the J gene end by 9 bases; junction bases not matched to a gene: 5. Germline assignment: CDR1 MGHDK and CDR2 SYGVNS. CDR3: CASMDRGLTSPLHF. The CDR3 DNA follows: TGTGCCAGCATGGACAGGGGGCTTACTTCACCCCTCCACTTT.

The chain carries TRBV6-4 and TRBJ2-2; D remains unclear. The V and J ends lost 1 base and 4 bases respectively, with 10 bases between them. CDR1 is MRHNA, CDR2 SNTAGT, per germline. The CDR3 consists of 15 residues. The CDR3 DNA reads TGTGCCAGCAGTGACTACCCGGTGGGCACCGGGGAGCTGTTTTTT. Translating gives CASSDYPVGTGELFF.

V is TRBV4-1 and J is TRBJ2-1; 9 bases match TRBD2. The CDR3 contains 13 residues. Looked up from germline, CDR1 is MGHRA and CDR2 is YSYEKL. After removal of 4 bases from V and 10 bases from J, the junction contained 5 bases not matched to a gene. The CDR3 spells CASSRGGALEQFF. The CDR3 DNA reads TGCGCCAGCAGCCGCGGGGGGGCCCTCGAGCAGTTCTTC.

The chain uses TRBV29-1 and TRBJ2-7, with D unclear. V was shortened by 7 bases and J by 4 bases, with 11 bases between the two germline ends. This CDR3 has 11 amino acids. The germline CDR1 and CDR2 sequences are SQVTM and ANQGSEA. Written as DNA, the CDR3 is TGCAGCGCCTCTAACAGTTACGAGCAGTACTTC. The encoded protein is CSASNSYEQYF.

This clone was seen a handful of times. The chain combines TRBV19 with TRBJ2-7; 11 bases match TRBD2. The CDR3 consists of 15 residues. The ends lost 7 bases at V and 4 bases at J; junction bases unmatched: 9. CDR1 and CDR2 (germline): LNHDA, SQIVND (reference sequence). The CDR3 loop reads CASKSVASGRYEQYF. The DNA for the CDR3 is TGTGCCAGTAAATCGGTCGCTAGCGGGAGGTACGAGCAGTACTTC.

The chain combines TRBV28 with TRBJ2-7; D uncertain. Germline CDR1 reads MDHEN; CDR2 reads SYDVKM. V lost 5 bases, J lost 4 bases, and 12 bases lay in between. This CDR3 has 13 residues. DNA for the CDR3: TGTGCCAGCAGTATATCCGCAAAATACGAGCAGTACTTC. Its protein is CASSISAKYEQYF. Together with reference TRBV28 and TRBJ2-7, the CDR3 gives the full variable domain: DVKVTQSSRYLVKRTGEKVFLECVQDMDHENMFWYRQDPGLGLRLIYFSYDVKMKEKGDIPEGYSVSREKKERFSLILESASTNQTSMYLCASSISAKYEQYFGPGTRLTVT.

DNA of the CDR3: TGCGCCAGCAGCCAAGATGGGGCGAACCCCTACAATGAGCAGTTCTTC. Its protein is CASSQDGANPYNEQFF. V gene TRBV4-3 combines with J gene TRBJ2-1; perhaps TRBD1 as D (5 bases). Germline V gene sequence: CDR1 LGHNA, CDR2 YSLEER. V was pared by 0 bases and J by 2 bases, with 11 bases between. This CDR3 is built from 16 residues.

The chain recombines TRBV28 with TRBJ1-2; TRBD1 is a possible D gene (5 bases). Per germline, CDR1 MDHEN and CDR2 SYDVKM. V gave up 7 bases and J gave up 4 bases, with 13 bases separating them. This CDR3 has 13 amino acids. CDR3 in amino acids: CASTRDRRYGYTF. The CDR3 DNA reads as TGTGCCAGCACCCGGGACCGGCGCTATGGCTACACCTTC.

V usage is TRBV15 and J usage is TRBJ1-3; D remains ambiguous. The CDR3 is made up of 15 amino acids. With 0 bases removed from V and 2 bases from J, the gap between germline ends came to 8 bases. Looked up from germline, CDR1 is LNHNV and CDR2 is YYDKDF (reference sequence). The CDR3 loop reads CATSRDKVAGNTIYF. The CDR3 nucleotides read TGTGCCACCAGCAGAGATAAGGTGGCTGGAAACACCATATATTTT.

V gene TRBV30 combines with J gene TRBJ2-4; D possibly corresponds to TRBD1 (5 bases). Germline loops: CDR1 GTSNPN, CDR2 SVGIG (reference sequence). Trimming removed 3 bases at V and 1 base at J, with 19 bases between. This CDR3 has 17 residues. CDR3 DNA: TGTGCCTGGAGCGCCTTAGGAAAGACAGTTGCCAAAAACATTCAGTACTTC. It yields the protein CAWSALGKTVAKNIQYF. The whole variable domain, filled in from reference TRBV30 and TRBJ2-4, reads SQTIHQWPATLVQPVGSPLSLECTVEGTSNPNLYWYRQAAGRGLQLLFYSVGIGQISSEVPQNLSASRPQDRQFILSSKKLLLSDSGFYLCAWSALGKTVAKNIQYFGAGTRLSVL.

The gene calls are TRBV11-2 and TRBJ1-2, with a weak D call TRBD1 (5 bases). Per the germline V gene, CDR1 is SGHAT and CDR2 is FQNNGV. Trimming shortened V by 4 bases and J by 7 bases, and 13 bases separated the two germline ends. This CDR3 spans 13 amino acids. CDR3 sequence: CASSSQAGTGYTF. Here the CDR3 DNA reads TGTGCCAGCAGCTCACAGGCAGGCACTGGCTACACCTTC.

This clone has a single count. The CDR3 DNA reads as TGTGCCAGCAGCTTGTGGGGCTACAATGAGCAGTTCTTC. Its translation: CASSLWGYNEQFF. The genes are TRBV5-6 and TRBJ2-1; D is ambiguous. This CDR3 is 13 amino acids long. Per the germline V gene, CDR1 is SGHDT and CDR2 is YYEEEE. Trimming left V 1 base short and J 3 bases short, with 5 bases between.

The chain couples TRBV2 to TRBJ1-4; D unclear. CDR3 size: 13 residues. Per the germline V gene, CDR1 is SNHLY and CDR2 is FYNNEI. Trimming took 8 bases from V and 6 from J, leaving 13 bases between them. CDR3 sequence: CASVRGADEKLFF. As DNA, the CDR3 is TGTGCCAGCGTCCGAGGCGCAGATGAAAAACTGTTTTTT.

In this sample, this clone turned up once. The chain uses TRBV3-1 (or the pseudogene TRBV3-2) and TRBJ1-1; no firm D call. Trimming shortened V by 0 bases and J by 2 bases, and 7 bases separated the two germline ends. This CDR3 spans 14 amino acids. In germline, CDR1 is LGHDT, CDR2 YNNKEL (reference sequence). CDR3 sequence (DNA): TGTGCCAGCAGCCAAGAAGGGATTAACACTGAAGCTTTCTTT. It specifies CASSQEGINTEAFF.

This clone was seen only once. This chain connects TRBV11-2 to TRBJ1-2; weak D call: TRBD1 (6 bases). Germline V gives CDR1 SGHAT, CDR2 FQNNGV. V lost 2 bases and J 5 bases, leaving 15 bases between the germline ends. The CDR3 spans 15 residues. Here the CDR3 DNA reads TGTGCCAGCAGCTTAATCCCGGGGGGCCGGTATGGCTACACCTTC. Encoded protein: CASSLIPGGRYGYTF.

The chain links TRBV24-1 to TRBJ2-1; D is uncertain. The germline gives CDR1 KGHDR, CDR2 SFDVKD. The CDR3 has 15 residues. Trimming shortened V by 4 bases and J by 0 bases, and 9 bases separated the two germline ends. CDR3 bases: TGTGCCACCAGTGAGGAGCGCGACTCCTACAATGAGCAGTTCTTC. Protein: CATSEERDSYNEQFF.

The chain combines TRBV4-3 with TRBJ1-1; a weak D match, TRBD1 (5 bases). Per the germline V gene, CDR1 is LGHNA and CDR2 is YSLEER. The CDR3 length is 13 residues. V lost 0 bases, J lost 4 bases, and 6 bases lay in between. CDR3 sequence reads: CASSQERGTEAFF. CDR3 bases: TGCGCCAGCAGCCAAGAGAGGGGCACTGAAGCTTTCTTT.

The rearrangement joins TRBV6-4 to TRBJ2-1, with 12 bases that match TRBD2. The CDR3 covers 19 residues. Per the germline V gene, CDR1 is MRHNA and CDR2 is SNTAGT. J was trimmed by 0 bases and V by 2 bases; bases with no gene match: 8. The CDR3 sequence: CASSDRWTSGTASYNEQFF. The CDR3 nucleotides are TGTGCCAGCAGTGACCGTTGGACTAGCGGGACTGCCTCCTACAATGAGCAGTTCTTC.

The genes are TRBV7-8 and TRBJ2-5; no firm D call. Germline values: CDR1 SGHVS, CDR2 FQNEAQ. The CDR3 has 13 residues. Trimming cost V 0 bases and J 2 bases, with 4 bases left between them. The CDR3 region is CASSLARQETQYF. The CDR3 coding sequence is TGTGCCAGCAGCTTAGCCCGTCAAGAGACCCAGTACTTC.

The chain uses TRBV7-2 and TRBJ1-1; D is unclear. V lost 5 bases, J lost 3 bases, and 10 bases lay in between. Germline V CDR1 and CDR2: SGHTA, FQGNSA. This CDR3 region has 13 residues. CDR3 sequence reads: CASSHELDTEAFF. The CDR3 DNA reads as TGTGCCAGCAGCCATGAGCTGGACACTGAAGCTTTCTTT.

V and J are TRBV5-1 and TRBJ2-2; D call uncertain. The CDR3 sequence is 14 residues long. Germline CDR1 SGHRS, CDR2 YFSETQ. Trimming stripped 0 bases from V and 0 bases from J, with 3 bases between. The CDR3 coding sequence is TGCGCCAGCAGCTTGGCCCCGAACACCGGGGAGCTGTTTTTT. Translation: CASSLAPNTGELFF.

The chain recombines TRBV11-2 with TRBJ1-1; 7 bases align to TRBD1. CDR1 and CDR2 (germline): SGHAT, FQNNGV. V lost 4 bases to trimming and J lost 5 bases; unmatched junction nucleotides: 10. The CDR3 extends over 15 amino acids. The CDR3 DNA reads TGTGCCAGCAGCTCCCGCCGACAGGGACATACTGAAGCTTTCTTT. Translation: CASSSRRQGHTEAFF.

The V gene is TRBV30, the J gene TRBJ1-2, with 7 bases fitting TRBD1. Germline V gene data show CDR1 as GTSNPN and CDR2 as SVGIG (reference sequence). The J segment lost 0 bases and the V segment lost 6 bases, leaving 4 bases of the junction unmatched. This CDR3 has 13 residues. This chain's CDR3 is CACHRGTNYGYTF. The CDR3 DNA follows: TGTGCCTGTCACAGGGGCACTAACTATGGCTACACCTTC.

The rearrangement links TRBV27 to TRBJ1-5, with D unclear. The V end was cut by 5 bases, the J end by 4 bases, with 15 bases between. The CDR3 extends over 15 amino acids. From germline, CDR1 is MNHEY and CDR2 SMNVEV (reference sequence). As DNA, the CDR3 is TGTGCCAGCAGTCTCACGGCGTTAGGGAATCAGCCCCAGCATTTT. Translation: CASSLTALGNQPQHF.

The V gene is TRBV6-5, the J gene TRBJ1-2; 10 bases line up with TRBD1. Germline assignment: CDR1 MNHEY and CDR2 SVGAGI. The CDR3 is 14 amino acids. Trimming cost V 7 bases and J 8 bases; bases outside gene matches: 10. As DNA, the CDR3 is TGTGCCAGCATCGGGACAGGGGTGTTGGGAGGCTACACCTTC. This translates into CASIGTGVLGGYTF.